The rows below give T cell receptor beta chains drawn from one sample of a study of cytomegalovirus exposure and HLA in healthy donors. Libraries were prepared by immunoSEQ multiplex PCR; TCRdb keeps only in-frame clonotypes and omits some of them. This table has 80,000 to 95,000 clones, nearly 80% appearing once. Specimen: PBMCs. Receptor source: a female donor in good health and CMV-seronegative. The CDR3 runs from the conserved cysteine through the conserved F or W. D genes are given only for firm matches. Clone size is stated in some rows and not others, as once, few, many or a class when expanded.

clone_size | j_call | v_call | d_call | cdr3_nt | cdr3_aa
. | TRBJ2-5 | TRBV13 | . | TGTGCCAGCAGCTTAGGGTCATCACTACAAGAGACCCAGTACTTC | CASSLGSSLQETQYF
. | TRBJ2-1 | TRBV7-9 | TRBD2 | TGTGCCAGCAGTCGGCTAGCGGGAAGTTACAATGAGCAGTTCTTC | CASSRLAGSYNEQFF
. | TRBJ2-7 | TRBV28 | . | TGTGCCAGCAGTGCCCAGGGAGGTGGCGAGCAGTACTTC | CASSAQGGGEQYF
. | TRBJ2-7 | TRBV5-1 | . | TGCGCCAGCAGCTTGGAGGGTAGCGGATTTGAGCAGTACTTC | CASSLEGSGFEQYF
. | TRBJ2-7 | TRBV6-5 | . | TGTGCCAGCAGGGGGGCAGGGTACTCCTACGAGCAGTACTTC | CASRGAGYSYEQYF
. | TRBJ1-1 | TRBV15 | . | TGTGCCACCAGCCGTGCCGGGACAAGGAACACTGAAGCTTTCTTT | CATSRAGTRNTEAFF
. | TRBJ2-5 | TRBV28 | . | TGTGCCAGCAGCGCGGGACAGCTTAGCCAAGAGACCCAGTACTTC | CASSAGQLSQETQYF
. | TRBJ2-7 | TRBV19 | . | TGTGCCAGTAGTATCACGGAGGACCTTTTTAACGAGCAGTACTTC | CASSITEDLFNEQYF
few | TRBJ2-3 | TRBV5-1 | . | TGCGCCAGCAGCTTAACAAGTTGGACAGATACGCAGTATTTT | CASSLTSWTDTQYF
. | TRBJ2-7 | TRBV7-2 | . | TGTGCCAGCAGCAACAGACAGCGACCCTACGAGCAGTACTTC | CASSNRQRPYEQYF
once | TRBJ2-7 | TRBV25-1 | TRBD1 | TGTGCCAGCAGTGAATCCGGGACAGGGGCCTACGAGCAGTACTTC | CASSESGTGAYEQYF
. | TRBJ2-7 | TRBV6-5 | . | TGTGCCAGCAGCCCCGACATCTACGAGCAGTACTTC | CASSPDIYEQYF
. | TRBJ2-3 | TRBV19 | . | TGTGCCAGTAGTACCCCACAGTTCACAGATACGCAGTATTTT | CASSTPQFTDTQYF
. | TRBJ2-6 | TRBV7-6 | TRBD1 | TGTGCCAGCAGCCTAGGACAGGGGGGCTCTGGGGCCAACGTCCTGACTTTC | CASSLGQGGSGANVLTF
once | TRBJ1-6 | TRBV6-5 | . | TGTGCCAGCAGTGGGGGGGGCCCTAATTCACCCCTCCACTTT | CASSGGGPNSPLHF
. | TRBJ1-1 | TRBV18 | TRBD1 | TGTGCCAGCTCACCGGGACAGGGAAGAGGGACTGAAGCTTTCTTT | CASSPGQGRGTEAFF
. | TRBJ2-2 | TRBV2 | TRBD2 | TGTGCCAGCCTCCCTAGCGGACCCGCGAACACCGGGGAGCTGTTTTTT | CASLPSGPANTGELFF
. | TRBJ2-2 | TRBV4-3 | . | TGCGCCAGCAGCCAGCTCGGTCCCGCCGGCGGGGAGCTGTTTTTT | CASSQLGPAGGELFF
. | TRBJ1-2 | TRBV6-1 | . | TGTGCCAGCAATAATGGGGGCGGTGAGGACTATGGCTACACCTTC | CASNNGGGEDYGYTF
. | TRBJ2-1 | TRBV16 | . | TGTGCCAGCAGCCAATGGGCGGGATCCTACAATGAGCAGTTCTTC | CASSQWAGSYNEQFF
few | TRBJ1-5 | TRBV4-2 | . | TGTGCCAGCAGCCAAGAGAGTGGTAGCAATCAGCCCCAGCATTTT | CASSQESGSNQPQHF
. | TRBJ1-5 | TRBV19 | TRBD1 | TGTGCCAGTAGTGCAGGGACAGGGGGCGGGAGCAATCAGCCCCAGCATTTT | CASSAGTGGGSNQPQHF
. | TRBJ2-1 | TRBV5-1 | TRBD2 | TGCGCCAGCAGCCTAGCGGGAGACTCCTACAATGAGCAGTTCTTC | CASSLAGDSYNEQFF
. | TRBJ1-6 | TRBV19 | . | TGTGCCAGTAGTCTCGATTACAGGGAACCGAATTCACCCCTCCACTTT | CASSLDYREPNSPLHF